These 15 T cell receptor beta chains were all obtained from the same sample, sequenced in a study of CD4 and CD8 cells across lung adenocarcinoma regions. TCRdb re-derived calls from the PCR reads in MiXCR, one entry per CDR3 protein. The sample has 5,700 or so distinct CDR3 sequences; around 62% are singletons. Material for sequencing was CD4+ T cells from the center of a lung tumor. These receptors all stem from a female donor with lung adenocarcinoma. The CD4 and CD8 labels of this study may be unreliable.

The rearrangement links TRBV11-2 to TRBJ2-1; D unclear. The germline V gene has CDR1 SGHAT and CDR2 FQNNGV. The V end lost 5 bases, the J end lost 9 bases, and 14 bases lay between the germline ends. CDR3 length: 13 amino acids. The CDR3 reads CASSVDENIEQFF. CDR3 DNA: TGTGCCAGCAGCGTTGACGAAAACATTGAGCAGTTCTTC. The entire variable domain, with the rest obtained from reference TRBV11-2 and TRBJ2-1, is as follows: EAGVAQSPRYKIIEKRQSVAFWCNPISGHATLYWYQQILGQGPKLLIQFQNNGVVDDSQLPKDRFSAERLKGVDSTLKIQPAKLEDSAVYLCASSVDENIEQFFGPGTRLTVL.

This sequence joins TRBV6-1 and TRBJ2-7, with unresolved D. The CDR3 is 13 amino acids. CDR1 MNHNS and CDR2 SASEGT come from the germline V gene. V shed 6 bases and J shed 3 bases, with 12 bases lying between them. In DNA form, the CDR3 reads TGTGCCAGCAGAGGGCCAGCTCGCTACGAGCAGTACTTC. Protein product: CASRGPARYEQYF.

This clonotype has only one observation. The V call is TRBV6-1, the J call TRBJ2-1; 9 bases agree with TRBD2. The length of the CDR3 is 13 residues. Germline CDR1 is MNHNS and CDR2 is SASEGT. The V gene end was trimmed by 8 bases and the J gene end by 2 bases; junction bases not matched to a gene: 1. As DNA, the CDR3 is TGTGCCAGCGCGGGAGGGCCCTACAATGAGCAGTTCTTC. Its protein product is CASAGGPYNEQFF.

The CDR3 protein is CASSVWGQGGYNEQFF. For the CDR3, the DNA is TGTGCCAGCAGTGTCTGGGGACAGGGAGGCTACAATGAGCAGTTCTTC. The chain links TRBV6-1 to TRBJ2-1; 9 nucleotides match TRBD1. The CDR3 consists of 16 residues. Germline values: CDR1 MNHNS, CDR2 SASEGT. The V and J ends lost 4 bases and 3 bases, in that order; junction bases with no gene match: 7.

CDR3 loop: CASRGRQGGSTDTQYF. The CDR3 nucleotides read TGTGCCAGCAGGGGCCGACAGGGCGGAAGCACAGATACGCAGTATTTT. The chain has TRBV7-2 and TRBJ2-3, with TRBD1 identical over 7 bases. The CDR3 sequence is 16 residues long. Germline CDR1 SGHTA, CDR2 FQGNSA. The junction had 9 bases not matched to a gene; V was cut back by 6 bases and J by 0 bases.

The CDR3 nucleotides read TGTGCCAGCAGGGGCCGAGGGGGCGGAAGCAAAGATACGCAGTACTTC. Amino acids: CASRGRGGGSKDTQYF. The V and J genes are TRBV7-2 and TRBJ2-3, with 7 nucleotides matching TRBD1. The J call may be in error: the DNA end matches TRBJ2-7 better. The CDR3 is 16 amino acids. From germline, CDR1 is SGHTA and CDR2 FQGNSA.

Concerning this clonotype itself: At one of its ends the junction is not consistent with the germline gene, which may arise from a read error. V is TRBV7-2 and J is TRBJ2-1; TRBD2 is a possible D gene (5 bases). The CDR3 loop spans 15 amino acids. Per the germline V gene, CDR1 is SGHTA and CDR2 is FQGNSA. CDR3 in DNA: TGTGCCAGCAGCTTAGGTAGCGCGAACAACGGGGAGCAGTTTTTC. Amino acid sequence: CASSLGSANNGEQFF.

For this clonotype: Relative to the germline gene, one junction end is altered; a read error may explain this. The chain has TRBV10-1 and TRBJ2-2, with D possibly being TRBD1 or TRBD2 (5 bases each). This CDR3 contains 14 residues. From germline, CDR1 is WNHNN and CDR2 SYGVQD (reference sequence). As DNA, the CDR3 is TGCGCCAGCTCCACCCCGGGGCAGCACGGTGAGCTGTTCTTT. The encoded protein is CASSTPGQHGELFF.

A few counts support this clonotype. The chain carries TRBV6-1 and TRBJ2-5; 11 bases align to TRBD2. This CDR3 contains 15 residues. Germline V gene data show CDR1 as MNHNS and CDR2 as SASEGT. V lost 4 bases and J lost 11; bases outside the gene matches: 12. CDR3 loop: CASSATSGSLIEQYF. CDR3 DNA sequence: TGTGCCAGCAGTGCCACTAGCGGGAGTTTGATTGAGCAGTACTTC.

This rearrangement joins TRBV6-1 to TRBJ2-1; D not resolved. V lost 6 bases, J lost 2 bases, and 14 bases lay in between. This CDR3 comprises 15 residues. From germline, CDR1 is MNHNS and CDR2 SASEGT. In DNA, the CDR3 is TGTGCCAGCAGCGGCCCCTCCGGGCCCTACAATGAGCAGTTCTTC. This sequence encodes CASSGPSGPYNEQFF.

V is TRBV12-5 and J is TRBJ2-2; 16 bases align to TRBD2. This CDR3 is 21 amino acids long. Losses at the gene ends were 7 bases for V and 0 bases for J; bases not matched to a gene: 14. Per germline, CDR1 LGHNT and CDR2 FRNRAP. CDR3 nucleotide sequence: TGTGCTAGTGCCTTTATGGGGACTAGCGGGAGGGCCGGGGCGAACACCGGGGAGCTGTTTTTT. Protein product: CASAFMGTSGRAGANTGELFF. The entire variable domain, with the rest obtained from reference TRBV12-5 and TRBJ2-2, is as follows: DARVTQTPRHKVTEMGQEVTMRCQPILGHNTVFWYRQTMMQGLELLAYFRNRAPLDDSGMPKDRFSAEMPDATLATLKIQPSEPRDSAVYFCASAFMGTSGRAGANTGELFFGEGSRLTVL.

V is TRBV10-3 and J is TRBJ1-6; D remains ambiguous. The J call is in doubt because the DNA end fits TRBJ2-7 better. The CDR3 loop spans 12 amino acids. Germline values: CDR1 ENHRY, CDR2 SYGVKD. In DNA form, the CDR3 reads TGTGCCATCAGTGAACAAGGTTATGAGCAGTACTTC. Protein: CAISEQGYEQYF.

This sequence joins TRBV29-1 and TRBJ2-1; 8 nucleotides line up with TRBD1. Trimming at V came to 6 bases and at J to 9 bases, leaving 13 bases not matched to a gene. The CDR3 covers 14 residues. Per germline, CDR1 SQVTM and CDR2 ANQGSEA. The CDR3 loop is CSVQRTGFASEQFF. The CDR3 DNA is TGCAGCGTCCAAAGGACAGGGTTCGCCAGTGAGCAGTTCTTC.

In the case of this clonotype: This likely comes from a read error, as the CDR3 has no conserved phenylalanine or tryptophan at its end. The CDR3 DNA reads as TGTGCCAGCAGCTCCCCGGGGGGCGGGGGGGGGCATGAGACCCAGTACTCG. Translated: CASSSPGGGGGHETQYS. The chain uses TRBV7-2 and TRBJ2-5, with 9 bases aligning to TRBD2. Germline values: CDR1 SGHTA, CDR2 FQGNSA. The CDR3 sequence is 17 residues long. Trimming removed 4 bases from V and 5 bases from J; junction bases left unmatched: 14.

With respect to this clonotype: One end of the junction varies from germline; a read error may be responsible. Here the CDR3 DNA reads TGTGCCGGGGGTGAAGCGGGCCGTGACCCAGAGACGCAGTACTTC. It translates to CAGGEAGRDPETQYF. J is TRBJ2-5 and V is TRBV6-1; maybe TRBD2 (6 bases). Germline loops: CDR1 MNHNS, CDR2 SASEGT. The CDR3 contains 15 residues.